These 3 T cell receptor beta chains were all obtained from the same sample, sequenced in a study of T cells in women clearing cervical HPV infection. Produced via immunoSEQ multiplex PCR; TCRdb's table is partial and in-frame only. This listing includes about 30,000 clones. The material sequenced was blood buffy coat. These receptors were taken from a woman aged 18-70 years with a cervical HPV16 infection that either progressed to CIN3+ or cleared (not recorded which).

In regard to this clone: The observed sequence ends 3 residues before the CDR3 terminus, with the missing tail filled in from the germline J gene. This sequence joins TRBV30 and TRBJ2-4; 11 nucleotides agree with TRBD2. Germline assignment: CDR1 GTSNPN and CDR2 SVGIG (reference sequence). The CDR3 is 16 residues long. CDR3: CAWSTPGSGRAPFQYF. CDR3 DNA, as far as it was read: TGTGCCTGGAGTACCCCGGGTAGCGGGAGGGCCCCATTT.

In the case of this clone: The read ends 3 residues before the CDR3 terminus; that terminus is restored from the germline J gene. The rearrangement links TRBV6-1 to TRBJ2-7; D perhaps matches TRBD2 (5 bases). The CDR3 totals 14 residues. V lost 4 bases to trimming and J lost 0 bases, with 10 bases between them. CDR1 and CDR2 from the germline V gene are MNHNS and SASEGT. The sequenced CDR3 bases are TGTGCCAGCAGTGTAGCTAGCAGCTCCTACGAG. Its protein product is CASSVASSSYE. From start to end, the CDR3 is CASSVASSSYEQYF.

Remarks on this clone: Germline is not matched at one junction end, which may reflect a read error. Sequencing ends 3 residues short of the CDR3 end; the germline J gene provides the rest. The sample carries other DNA sequences with the same CDR3. V and J are TRBV30 and TRBJ1-3; D is uncertain. Germline CDR1 GTSNPN, CDR2 SVGIG (reference sequence). The length of the CDR3 is 14 residues. CDR3 loop: CAWSVGLSGNTIYF. The part of the CDR3 DNA that was read is TGTGCCTGGAGTGTAGGACTCTCTGGAAACACG.